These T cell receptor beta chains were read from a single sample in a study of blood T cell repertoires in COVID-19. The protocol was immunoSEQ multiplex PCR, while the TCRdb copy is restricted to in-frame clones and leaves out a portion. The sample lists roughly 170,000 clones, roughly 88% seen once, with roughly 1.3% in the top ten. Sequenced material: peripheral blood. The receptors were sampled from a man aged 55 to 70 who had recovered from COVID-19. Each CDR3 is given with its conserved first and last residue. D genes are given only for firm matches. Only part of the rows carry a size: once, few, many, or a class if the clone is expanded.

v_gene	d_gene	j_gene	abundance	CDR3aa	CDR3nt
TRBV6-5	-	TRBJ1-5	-	CASSKPNQPQHF	TGTGCCAGCAGTAAGCCCAATCAGCCCCAGCATTTT
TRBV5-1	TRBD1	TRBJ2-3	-	CASSRSTGEADTQYF	TGCGCCAGCAGCAGATCGACAGGGGAGGCAGATACGCAGTATTTT
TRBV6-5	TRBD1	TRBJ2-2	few	CASSPRTGKAGELFF	TGTGCCAGCAGTCCCCGGACAGGGAAAGCCGGGGAGCTGTTTTTT
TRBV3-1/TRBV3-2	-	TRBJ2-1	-	CASSQDARPNEQFF	TGTGCCAGCAGCCAAGATGCGCGGCCGAATGAGCAGTTCTTC
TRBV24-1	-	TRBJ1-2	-	CATSDPPREEGYTF	TGTGCCACCAGTGACCCGCCCAGGGAAGAGGGCTACACCTTC
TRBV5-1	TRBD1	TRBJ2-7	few	CASSLGDSYNEQYF	TGCGCCAGCAGCTTAGGGGACAGCTATAACGAGCAGTACTTC
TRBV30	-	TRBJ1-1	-	CAWKSEGSTEAFF	TGTGCCTGGAAATCAGAAGGGAGCACTGAAGCTTTCTTT
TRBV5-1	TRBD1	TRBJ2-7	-	CASSLYTGGYEQYF	TGCGCCAGCAGCTTGTACACAGGGGGCTACGAGCAGTACTTC
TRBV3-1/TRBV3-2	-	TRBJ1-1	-	CASSHSWGHTEAFF	TGTGCCAGCAGCCACAGCTGGGGGCACACTGAAGCTTTCTTT
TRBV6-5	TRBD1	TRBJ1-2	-	CASSQTWTGPYGYTF	TGTGCCAGCAGCCAAACTTGGACAGGGCCCTATGGCTACACCTTC
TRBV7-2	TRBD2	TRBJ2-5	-	CASSLGSSGNQETQYF	TGTGCCAGCAGCTTAGGTTCTAGCGGGAACCAAGAGACCCAGTACTTC
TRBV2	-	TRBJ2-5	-	CASSDRDKTQYF	TGTGCCAGCAGTGACAGAGACAAGACCCAGTACTTC
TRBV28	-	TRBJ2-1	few	CASSFNSEQFF	TGTGCCAGCAGTTTCAACAGCGAGCAGTTCTTC
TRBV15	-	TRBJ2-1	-	CATSRDLEGVDEQFF	TGTGCCACCAGCAGAGATCTTGAGGGGGTCGATGAGCAGTTCTTC
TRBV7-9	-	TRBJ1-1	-	CASSTLGRENTEAFF	TGTGCCAGCAGCACCTTGGGGCGGGAGAACACTGAAGCTTTCTTT
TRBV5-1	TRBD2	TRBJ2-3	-	CASSWGAGSSTDTQYF	TGCGCCAGCAGCTGGGGAGCGGGGTCTAGCACAGATACGCAGTATTTT
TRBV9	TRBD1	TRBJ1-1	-	CASSVELTGVNTEAFF	TGTGCCAGCAGCGTAGAATTAACAGGGGTGAACACTGAAGCTTTCTTT
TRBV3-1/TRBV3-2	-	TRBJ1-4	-	CASSPMGAREKLFF	TGTGCCAGCAGCCCCATGGGGGCGCGGGAAAAACTGTTTTTT
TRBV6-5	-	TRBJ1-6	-	CASSYGPSYNSPLHF	TGTGCCAGCAGTTACGGGCCCTCCTATAATTCACCCCTCCACTTT
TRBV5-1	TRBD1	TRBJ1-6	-	CASSLRGRQGKTYGGHSPLHF	TGCGCCAGCAGCTTGAGAGGTCGACAGGGGAAAACGTATGGAGGCCATTCACCCCTCCACTTT
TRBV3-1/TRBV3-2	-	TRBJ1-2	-	CASSRGTGGNYGYTF	TGTGCCAGCAGCCGTGGCACCGGGGGTAACTATGGCTACACCTTC
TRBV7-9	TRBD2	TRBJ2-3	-	CASSLKRGADTQYF	TGTGCCAGCAGCTTGAAGCGGGGGGCAGATACGCAGTATTTT
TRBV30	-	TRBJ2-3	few	CAWTTGVIGDTQYF	TGTGCCTGGACTACAGGTGTTATCGGGGATACGCAGTATTTT
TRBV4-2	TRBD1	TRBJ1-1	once	CASSPRTGTNTEAFF	TGTGCCAGCAGCCCCCGGACAGGGACGAACACTGAAGCTTTCTTT
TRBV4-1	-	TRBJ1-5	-	CASSQDGWQPQHF	TGCGCCAGCAGCCAAGACGGGTGGCAGCCCCAGCATTTT
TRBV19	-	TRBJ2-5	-	CASSQQETQYF	TGTGCCAGTAGTCAGCAAGAGACCCAGTACTTC
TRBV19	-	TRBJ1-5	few	CASSSKQVSNQPQHF	TGTGCCAGTAGTTCAAAGCAGGTGTCCAATCAGCCCCAGCATTTT
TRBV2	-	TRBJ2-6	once	CASTGGAEANVLTF	TGTGCCAGCACGGGGGGCGCTGAGGCCAACGTCCTGACTTTC